The 28 T cell receptor beta chains below were found in one sample sequenced in a study of CD8+ T cells in alopecia areata. Following RNA extraction, reverse transcription yielded cDNA that acted as the sequencing template. The protocol was immunoSEQ multiplex PCR, while the TCRdb copy is restricted to in-frame clones and leaves out a portion. The sample has 1,500 to 2,000 clones, none seen only once. Sequenced input: lesional skin. The receptors stem from a C3H/HeJ mouse with alopecia areata. Mice of this strain are of MHC haplotype H2-k.

This clone occurred a few times. DNA and listed protein disagree at residue 16, so the protein shown here was translated from the DNA. A far bigger clonotype differs at one base, so this is likely a read error. The germline and genes are mouse ones. The read is 3 residues too short to cover the CDR3 end, so that end is filled in from the germline J gene. At the DNA level, this CDR3 is encoded by other sequences in the same sample as well. The V and J genes are TRBV13-1 and TRBJ1-3, with 9 bases aligning to TRBD1. CDR3 length: 19 residues. Germline V gene lookup returns CDR1 NSHNY and CDR2 SYGAGN. CDR3 in amino acids: CASSDGHRGRRDSGNALYF. The DNA read from the CDR3 is TGTGCCAGCAGTGATGGTCACAGGGGGCGTAGGGATTCTGGAAATGCG.

This clone was picked up a small number of times. Mouse names are used for the genes. The read falls 4 residues short of the CDR3 end, and the missing part is taken from the germline J gene. This chain joins TRBV13-2 and TRBJ2-7; TRBD2 matches at 9 bases. Looked up from germline, CDR1 is NNHNN and CDR2 is SYGAGS (reference sequence). The CDR3 totals 14 residues. The sequenced CDR3 bases are TGTGCCAGCGGTGACCAAGGACTGGGGTAT. It is translated as CASGDQGLGY. The entire CDR3 protein is CASGDQGLGYEQYF.

The table lists this clone with many counts. These gene names are mouse names. The read ends 4 residues early relative to the CDR3; the germline J gene fills the gap. The chain carries TRBV16 and TRBJ2-3, with 13 bases aligning to TRBD2. Germline loops: CDR1 SGHSA, CDR2 FRNQAP. V lost 4 bases to trimming and J lost 2 bases; unmatched junction nucleotides: 9. The CDR3 runs to 18 residues. The CDR3 loop is CASSSHSDWGGVAETLYF. CDR3 DNA, as far as it was read: TGTGCAAGCAGCTCACACTCGGACTGGGGGGGCGTTGCAGAA.

Details on this clone: The genes and germline here are from mouse. The read ends 4 residues shy of where the CDR3 ends; the end is completed using the germline J gene. V usage is TRBV19 and J usage is TRBJ2-3; TRBD1 agrees at 9 bases. The junction had 4 bases not matched to a gene; V was cut back by 4 bases and J by 1 base. This CDR3 is 15 amino acids long. CDR1 is FNHDT and CDR2 is SITEND in the germline V gene (reference sequence). CDR3 DNA (partial): TGTGCCAGCAGTCCACAGGGGGCGGGTGCAGAA. Amino acid sequence: CASSPQGAGAE. Given in full, the CDR3 is CASSPQGAGAETLYF.

In its sample, this clone was seen many times. Any gene name here is a mouse gene name. The CDR3 end lies 4 residues beyond the end of the read and is filled in from the germline J gene. The chain is built from TRBV31 and TRBJ1-2, with D unresolved. Germline V gene data show CDR1 as GKSSPN and CDR2 as SITVG. V was clipped by 3 bases and J by 0 bases, with 5 bases between them. This CDR3 contains 12 residues. The CDR3 region is CAWSRANSDYTF. Partial CDR3 DNA: TGTGCCTGGAGCCGTGCAAACTCC. Variable domain in full (rest from reference TRBV31 and TRBJ1-2): AQTIHQWPVAEIKAVGSPLSLGCTIKGKSSPNLYWYWQATGGTLQQLFYSITVGQVESVVQLNLSASRPKDDQFILSTEKLLLSHSGFYLCAWSRANSDYTFGSGTRLLVI.

This clone was seen ten or more times. The genes and germline here are from mouse. Read data end 4 residues before the CDR3 end; the end is taken from the germline J gene. V and J are TRBV13-1 and TRBJ1-4; D is unresolved. Trimming took 4 bases from V and 0 from J, leaving 7 bases between them. The CDR3 extends over 14 amino acids. Germline-derived CDR1 and CDR2 are NSHNY and SYGAGN. This CDR3 reads CASSNNLSNERLFF. CDR3 DNA (partial): TGTGCCAGCAGTAACAATCTTTCCAACGAA. Using reference TRBV13-1 and TRBJ1-4 for the parts outside the CDR3, the full variable domain is EAAVTQSPRNKVTVTGGNVTLSCRQTNSHNYMYWYRQDTGHGLRLIHYSYGAGNLRIGDVPDGYKATRTTQEDFFLLLELASPSQTSLYFCASSNNLSNERLFFGHGTKLSVL.

This clone was observed at least ten times. Gene names denote mouse genes. The CDR3 extends 4 residues past the end of the read, so its final part is completed from the germline J gene. V gene TRBV29 combines with J gene TRBJ2-7; 7 positions agree with TRBD2. Germline trimming cut 7 bases from V and 0 bases from J; bases unmatched to any gene: 6. The CDR3 consists of 14 residues. Germline V CDR1 and CDR2: MSHET, SYDVDS. The CDR3 bases that were read are TGTGCTAGCACCCATGGGGGGAACTCCTAT. This translates into CASTHGGNSY. From start to end, the CDR3 is CASTHGGNSYEQYF.

This clone has more than one count but fewer than ten. Gene names are mouse gene names. The read falls 4 residues short of the CDR3 end, and the missing part is taken from the germline J gene. The gene calls are TRBV14 and TRBJ2-4; 12 nucleotides agree with TRBD2. The CDR3 totals 16 residues. Germline V gene lookup returns CDR1 SGHDT and CDR2 FRDEAV. CDR3 DNA (partial): TGTGCCAGCAGAACCGGGACTGGGGGGAATCGAAAC. Protein sequence: CASRTGTGGNRN. The full CDR3 protein reads CASRTGTGGNRNTLYF.

This clone was seen many times. These gene names are mouse names. The CDR3 extends 4 residues past the end of the read, so its final part is completed from the germline J gene. V is TRBV1 and J is TRBJ2-3; 7 bases agree with TRBD1. This CDR3 has 14 amino acids. V trimming: 6 bases; J trimming: 0 bases; junction bases outside the gene matches: 3. Germline V gives CDR1 NSQYPW, CDR2 LRSPGD (reference sequence). CDR3 DNA, as far as it was read: TGCACCTGCAGGACAGGGCAAAGTGCAGAA. This gives the protein CTCRTGQSAE. The entire CDR3 is CTCRTGQSAETLYF.

The sample holds many counts of this clone. Here the gene names and germline are mouse. CDR3 bases read: TGTGCCAGCAGTGATGGACTGGGGGGGCGCAACACCGGG. The encoded protein is CASSDGLGGRNTG. From start to end, the CDR3 is CASSDGLGGRNTGQLYF. The chain uses TRBV13-1 and TRBJ2-2; 12 positions match TRBD2. The read finishes 4 residues shy of the CDR3 end, and the germline J gene is used to complete it. V trimming: 0 bases; J trimming: 2 bases; junction bases outside the gene matches: 2. This CDR3 is built from 17 residues. From germline, CDR1 is NSHNY and CDR2 SYGAGN.

This clone was recorded many times. Gene names refer to mouse genes. The read terminates 4 residues before the CDR3 end, so the remaining end is supplied by the germline J gene. V gene TRBV13-3 combines with J gene TRBJ2-1, with TRBD2 matching 9 bases. This CDR3 is 15 amino acids long. Per germline, CDR1 NNHDY and CDR2 SYVADS. Losses at the gene ends were 3 bases for V and 3 bases for J; bases not matched to a gene: 4. The CDR3 loop is CASSAAGGGYAEQFF. The covered CDR3 bases are TGTGCCAGCAGTGCGGCTGGGGGGGGCTATGCT.

This clone was seen ten or more times. Gene names follow the mouse nomenclature. The missing CDR3 end, 4 residues past where the read stops, is filled in from the germline J gene. The chain combines TRBV13-2 with TRBJ2-7; 12 positions agree with TRBD2. The CDR3 is made up of 15 amino acids. Germline-derived CDR1 and CDR2 are NNHNN and SYGAGS (reference sequence). The ends lost 5 bases at V and 0 bases at J; junction bases unmatched: 3. The CDR3 here is CASGRLGGRSYEQYF. CDR3 bases read: TGTGCCAGCGGACGACTGGGGGGGCGCTCCTAT.

This clone appeared many times. Each gene name is a mouse one. Coverage ceases 4 residues before the CDR3 finishes, and the germline J gene fills in the end. This chain connects TRBV1 to TRBJ2-1, with 13 bases identical to TRBD2. The CDR3 is made up of 17 amino acids. Germline CDR1 NSQYPW, CDR2 LRSPGD (reference sequence). The sequenced part of the CDR3 DNA is TGCACCTGCAGTGCAGATAGGGACTGGGGGGGTGGGGCT. Protein product: CTCSADRDWGGGA. The full CDR3 is CTCSADRDWGGGAEQFF.

The table lists this clone with many counts. A read error is the likely source, as a far larger clone sits one nucleotide away. Mouse names are used for the genes. Read sequence stops 4 residues before the CDR3 end, and the germline J gene provides the missing end. This sequence joins TRBV1 and TRBJ2-2; a possible D gene is TRBD1 (5 bases). The CDR3 loop spans 15 amino acids. Per germline, CDR1 NSQYPW and CDR2 LRSPGD (reference sequence). V was cut by 2 bases and J by 3 bases, with 10 bases left in between. Incomplete CDR3 DNA: TGCACCTGCAGTGCAATCAGGGTAGACACCGGG. Encoded protein: CTCSAIRVDTG. In full, the CDR3 is CTCSAIRVDTGQLYF.

This clone was recorded at least ten times. Genes and germline come from the mouse. The DNA ends 4 residues before the CDR3 does, and the rest of the CDR3 is filled in from the germline J gene. The rearrangement links TRBV12-2 to TRBJ2-5, with D perhaps matching TRBD1 (7 bases). Germline V gene data show CDR1 as SGHLS and CDR2 as HYDKME. The length of the CDR3 is 13 residues. The CDR3: CASSRKGADTQYF. Partial CDR3 DNA: TGTGCCAGCTCTCGGAAGGGGGCAGAC.

This clone has a count of ten or more. Gene names and germline match the mouse. From the germline J gene comes the end of the CDR3, since the read stops 4 residues before it. The V and J genes are TRBV17 and TRBJ2-1; D unclear. The CDR3 runs 14 residues. The V gene's germline CDR1 is MNHDT and CDR2 YYDKIL. V was cut by 0 bases and J by 2 bases, with 5 bases left in between. The CDR3 loop is CASSRDPDYAEQFF. The covered CDR3 bases are TGTGCTAGCAGTAGAGATCCAGACTATGCT.

This clone appeared many times. These gene names are mouse names. The CDR3 end falls 4 residues outside the read, so it is completed with the germline J gene. The chain joins TRBV13-1 to TRBJ2-7, with D perhaps TRBD2 (7 bases). The V gene lost 7 bases and the J gene lost 1 base, with 12 bases spanning the gap. The CDR3 totals 13 residues. Germline V lookup: CDR1 NSHNY, CDR2 SYGAGN. The CDR3 DNA, read in part, is TGTGCCAGCGGGGGCTGGGGGTCCTAT. Its translation: CASGGWGSY. The CDR3, in full, reads CASGGWGSYEQYF.

This clone came up a few times. A much more abundant neighbour one base away suggests this may be a read error. Germline and genes: mouse. CDR3 amino acids: CASSILQGSYEQYF. The sequenced part of the CDR3 DNA is TGTGCCAGCAGTATCTTACAGGGCTCCTAT. The J gene is TRBJ2-7, the V gene TRBV5; D is possibly TRBD1 (6 bases). From the germline J gene comes the end of the CDR3, since the read stops 4 residues before it. The CDR3 totals 14 residues. V lost 6 bases to trimming and J lost 0 bases, with 12 bases between them. The V gene's germline CDR1 is LGHNA and CDR2 YNLKQL (reference sequence).

This clone was observed at least ten times. Gene names and germline match the mouse. The read comes to an end 4 residues before the CDR3 does, leaving the germline J gene to fill in the end. V is TRBV13-1 and J is TRBJ1-1, with a tentative D call TRBD1 (6 bases). The length of the CDR3 is 12 residues. V was trimmed by 6 bases and J by 2 bases, leaving 8 bases between them. Germline V gene data show CDR1 as NSHNY and CDR2 as SYGAGN. CDR3 loop: CASKQGNTEVFF. The sequenced CDR3 bases are TGTGCCAGCAAACAGGGCAACACA.

This clone was seen many times. The gene symbols are mouse symbols. The CDR3 is cut off 4 residues early in the read; its end comes from the germline J gene. The rearrangement uses TRBV3 and TRBJ2-5, with unresolved D. The CDR3 is made up of 11 amino acids. Germline CDR1 SNHLY, CDR2 FYNGKV (reference sequence). This CDR3 is CASSQKDTQYF. Partial CDR3 DNA: TGTGCCAGCAGCCAAAAAGAC.

In this sample, this clone is medium-sized (0.01 to 0.1%). The gene names given are mouse names. The read terminates 4 residues ahead of where the CDR3 ends, so the germline J gene completes it. The V call is TRBV19, the J call TRBJ2-5; TRBD1 might be the D (5 bases). Germline V CDR1 and CDR2: FNHDT, SITEND (reference sequence). The CDR3 is 11 amino acids. The CDR3 loop reads CASSTGDTQYF. The sequenced CDR3 bases are TGTGCCAGCAGTACAGGGGAC. Full variable domain (remainder filled in from reference TRBV19 and TRBJ2-5): GGIITQTPKFLIGQEGQKLTLKCQQNFNHDTMYWYRQDSGKGLRLIYYSITENDLQKGDLSEGYDASREKKSSFSLTVTSAQKNEMAVFLCASSTGDTQYFGPGTRLLVL.

This clone was seen many times. Mouse names are used for the genes. The CDR3 loop reads CTCSASHANTGQLYF. CDR3 DNA, as far as it was read: TGCACCTGCAGTGCCTCACACGCAAACACCGGG. The chain employs TRBV1 and TRBJ2-2; D gene uncertain. The sequenced fragment ends 4 residues before the CDR3 boundary, so the rest is inferred from the germline J gene. V dropped 3 bases and J dropped 0 bases, with 8 bases sitting between them. Germline CDR1 and CDR2: NSQYPW and LRSPGD (reference sequence). This CDR3 is built from 15 residues.

With regard to this clone: A single base is all that separates this from a far larger clone, so a read error is likely. Genes here carry mouse names. Read data end 4 residues before the CDR3 end; the end is taken from the germline J gene. The chain links TRBV17 to TRBJ2-3, with TRBD1 matching 8 bases. Germline CDR1 reads MNHDT; CDR2 reads YYDKIL. The CDR3 has 16 amino acids. V shed 1 base and J 0 bases; nucleotides not matched to a gene: 3. This chain's CDR3 is CASSRVQGGSAETLYF. The sequenced CDR3 bases are TGTGCTAGCAGTAGAGTACAGGGGGGTAGTGCAGAA.

The sample holds many counts of this clone. Genes here carry mouse names. The CDR3 bases that were read are TGTGCCAGCAGTGGCTCCGGGACTGGGGGTAACTATGCT. It yields the protein CASSGSGTGGNYA. The CDR3 reads in full as CASSGSGTGGNYAEQFF. This chain joins TRBV13-1 and TRBJ2-1, with TRBD2 identical over 11 bases. The read ends 4 residues before the CDR3 terminus; that terminus is restored from the germline J gene. The V segment lost 3 bases and the J segment 0 bases; nucleotides outside the gene matches: 5. CDR3 length: 17 amino acids. Germline V gene sequence: CDR1 NSHNY, CDR2 SYGAGN.

This clone was recorded at least ten times. Genes and germline are mouse. The CDR3 end is not reached by the read, which stops 4 residues before it; the germline J gene fills it in. The V gene is TRBV13-2, the J gene TRBJ2-1; D is unclear. V shed 5 bases and J shed 0 bases, with 9 bases lying between them. The germline V gene has CDR1 NNHNN and CDR2 SYGAGS (reference sequence). This CDR3 is built from 14 residues. The sequenced part of the CDR3 DNA is TGTGCCAGCGGGACACACCTTAACTATGCT. As protein: CASGTHLNYA. The complete CDR3 sequence is CASGTHLNYAEQFF.

This clone was observed at least ten times. TCRdb lists a protein that is different at residue 11 from the translated DNA; the protein given here uses the DNA translation. Here the gene names and germline are mouse. The read ends 3 residues before the CDR3 terminus; that terminus is restored from the germline J gene. V gene TRBV13-2 combines with J gene TRBJ1-6; D is possibly TRBD1 (5 bases). TRBJ1-6 is assigned to the ORF class and has an uncertain function. Germline loops: CDR1 NNHNN, CDR2 SYGAGS (reference sequence). V gave up 1 base and J gave up 7 bases, with 9 bases separating them. The CDR3 has 14 residues. The CDR3 DNA, read in part, is TGTGCCAGCGGTGATCTCAGGGCCAATTCGCCC. Protein sequence: CASGDLRANSP. The CDR3 in its entirety is CASGDLRANSPLYF.

This clone was seen many times. All gene names here are mouse names. CDR3: CASSPNWGFYAEQFF. The sequenced part of the CDR3 DNA is TGTGCTAGCAGCCCAAACTGGGGTTTCTATGCT. The chain is built from TRBV29 and TRBJ2-1; 7 positions match TRBD2. The sequence runs out 4 residues before the end of the CDR3; the remainder is reconstructed from the germline J gene. The germline gives CDR1 MSHET, CDR2 SYDVDS. V lost 6 bases and J lost 3; bases outside the gene matches: 8. The CDR3 runs 15 residues.

This clone was seen many times. The gene names given are mouse names. From the germline J gene comes the end of the CDR3, since the read stops 4 residues before it. The chain uses TRBV13-1 and TRBJ2-3; TRBD2 aligns across 8 bases. V trimming: 4 bases; J trimming: 3 bases; junction bases outside the gene matches: 4. The germline V gene encodes CDR1 NSHNY and CDR2 SYGAGN. CDR3 length: 14 amino acids. The part of the CDR3 DNA that was read is TGTGCCAGCAGTTCTGGGGGGAGGGCAGAA. This encodes CASSSGGRAE. The full-length CDR3 reads as CASSSGGRAETLYF.